The T cell receptor beta chain described here comes from a study of Graves' ophthalmopathy and Graves' hyperthyroidism. On the study more broadly: Hyperthyroidism showing no ophthalmopathy within 18 months of follow-up was stable.

The J segment lost 1 base and the V segment lost 8 bases, leaving 9 bases of the junction unmatched. Germline V CDR1 and CDR2: SNHLY, FYNNEI. The CDR3 length is 15 residues. The authors amplified TCR beta CDR3 regions from RNA transcripts. The authors performed first-round RT-PCR with HTBI primers and then a second-round multiplex PCR. TCRdb re-analysed the multiplex PCR reads in MiXCR, keeping a single row per CDR3 protein. The sample holds approximately 540,000 distinct CDR3 sequences, under 40% seen once. The diagnosis was founded upon clinical symptoms, serum thyroxine, TRAb, thyroid ultrasound and orbital computed tomography.

Source material: peripheral blood or thyroid tissue (not recorded which). The gene calls are TRBV2 and TRBJ2-5, with 8 bases matching TRBD2. This TCR was recovered from an adult man with Graves' hyperthyroidism. In DNA form, the CDR3 reads TGTGCCAGCTCTTGGGGTAGCGGGATCCAAGAGACCCAGTACTTC. Residues: CASSWGSGIQETQYF. The variable domain in full, with the rest retrieved from reference TRBV2 and TRBJ2-5, is EPEVTQTPSHQVTQMGQEVILRCVPISNHLYFYWYRQILGQKVEFLVSFYNNEISEKSEIFDDQFSVERPDGSNFTLKIRSTKLEDSAMYFCASSWGSGIQETQYFGPGTRLLVL.